The clone carrying this T cell receptor (beta chain) showed up many times. The sample belongs to a study of neurological immune-mediated disorders. The authors produced cDNA by 5'RACE using 10-nucleotide random UMIs. TCRdb reanalysed the 5' RACE reads using MiXCR and keeps one entry per CDR3 protein. The sample gives about 120,000 distinct CDR3 sequences, about 3.4% of which show up once; about 1.2% is in the top ten. The CDR3 is 22 residues long. Germline-derived CDR1 and CDR2 are SEHNR and FQNEAQ (reference sequence). V lost 5 bases and J lost 3; bases outside the gene matches: 25. This receptor was obtained from a woman under 40 with multiple sclerosis. The gene calls are TRBV7-9 and TRBJ2-7; 13 bases agree with TRBD2. Input material: PBMCs. CDR3 bases: TGTGCCAGCAGCCCCTGGTACCTTGCTAAGAATGGACTAGCGGGGGAACTCTACGAGCAGTACTTC. Its protein is CASSPWYLAKNGLAGELYEQYF.